This T cell receptor beta chain was found in a study of tumor-infiltrating lymphocytes in primary liver carcinoma. Researchers drew blood RNA from unsorted whole blood and extracted germline DNA as well. Before any surgery took place, about 3.8 milliliters of peripheral blood were collected. In germline, CDR1 is SGHVS, CDR2 FQNEAQ. The CDR3 runs to 14 residues. Losses at the gene ends were 6 bases for V and 4 bases for J; bases not matched to a gene: 5. Priming with a constant-region primer yielded TCR beta cDNA from 400 to 500 ng total RNA. Modified slightly, ARM-PCR produced TCR beta libraries over three nested multiplex PCR rounds. Primers for the first two PCR rounds were TRBV1-TRBV30 forward primers and a C-beta reverse primer (10 cycles per round). TCRdb recomputed calls from the multiplex PCR reads with MiXCR, one row per CDR3 protein. The table has a few hundred thousand distinct CDR3 sequences, approximately 54% seen once.

The receptor was isolated from a woman aged 30 to 39 with primary liver carcinoma and hepatitis B virus infection. The sequenced material came from peripheral blood. This chain joins TRBV7-8 and TRBJ1-1, with 10 bases lining up with TRBD1. This chain's CDR3 is CASRSGTGATEAFF. The CDR3 DNA sequence: TGTGCCAGCAGATCCGGGACAGGGGCCACTGAAGCTTTCTTT.